Sequencing of this TCR beta chain was carried out in a study of cytomegalovirus exposure and HLA in healthy donors (dated by TCRdb to about 2017). Concerning the study at large: According to an earlier analysis of 587 of the donors, about 179 million T cells yielded 95 million to 140 million unique TCR beta sequences and 276 Gb of sequence data. Alongside the repertoire data, information on donor age, sex, ethnicity and CMV serostatus was compiled. The study was designed to test whether signatures of past pathogen exposure could be identified by cataloging public T cell receptors. Both class I and class II loci were covered by HLA typing, at four-digit resolution. Among about 370 genotyped donors of the cohort, an average of around 220,000 unique TCR beta nucleotide sequences was sequenced per donor, of which roughly 17% were non-productive. All discovery cohort repertoires had been generated on a single sequencing platform. High-throughput TCR immunosequencing, statistical association of individual TCRs with disease status, and machine learning were combined to predict cytomegalovirus infection status. An earlier analysis of several hundred of the donors used high-throughput TCR beta sequencing to judge whether each TCR beta V gene segment behaved as functional or pseudogenic. An early release that covered approximately 600 HLA-typed donors contained approximately 300 gigabases of sequencing data and 80 million or so unique TCR sequences. In addition to the first cohort of several hundred subjects, a separate validation cohort of approximately 110 different subjects was used. Of the roughly 420 genotyped donors, 65% to 90% were placed in the genetic ancestry cluster associated with self-reported Caucasian donors. A later genetic analysis used genome-wide SNP genotypes for about 55% of the 666 donors, treating that subset as a discovery cohort. Roughly 5 DR-DQ haplotypes were handled as single units for association and clustering, since linkage in the cohort was strong. The T cell repertoires of 666 subjects were profiled by immunosequencing and related to cytomegalovirus serostatus. The later analysis used no new phenotypic data to find candidate immune exposures, relying instead on TCR beta sequences and their occurrence across donors. A later analysis re-analyzed previously published TCR beta repertoires from 550 to 700 donors and added high-resolution HLA genotyping to study TCR occurrence patterns. Typing coverage varied by locus: 629-630 donors for A, B, C, DRB1 and DQB1; approximately 560 for DQA1; some 610 for DPA1; roughly 470 for DPB1.

Paper-wide results and their limitations: A further reported finding was that TCR beta sequences accurately predicted the HLA-A and HLA-B alleles for most subjects in the first cohort. In a later analysis, HLA-associated TCR beta chains were found to be more clonally expanded and to have lower generation probabilities than equally common non-associated chains. Because some donors lacked HLA typing at each locus, the association tests relied only on the typed subset. In a later analysis, several top co-occurrence clusters were reported to appear linked to parvovirus B19, influenza, CMV and Epstein-Barr virus. A total of 150 to 200 TCR beta chains were listed by the study as associated with cytomegalovirus. The presence/absence analyses assumed that sequencing depth was roughly uniform across donors, and that assumption may not be true. In a later analysis, the rate of TCR association differed among HLA loci, with DRB1 alleles having the most associated TCRs and HLA-C alleles having the fewest. Cytomegalovirus status was reported to be diagnosed by the classifier with high specificity and sensitivity in both the original and validation cohorts. Linkage disequilibrium might explain the correlated functional status among segregating V segments, but an unknown experimental factor could not be excluded. In a later genetic analysis, a missense DCLRE1C variant was associated with V-gene and J-gene trimming of TCR beta chains, and the association was replicated in an independent cohort. At a false discovery rate of 0.05, a later analysis linked under 20,000 TCR beta sequences to specific HLA alleles. CMV serostatus was the only immune exposure information available for the cohort. In a later analysis, most CMV-associated TCR beta chains were found to appear HLA-restricted, with HLA associations seemingly driven largely by CMV exposure. The authors suggested that the approach could potentially be extended to other disease states and immunological phenotypes. In an earlier analysis of some 500 of the donors, most TCR beta V segments appeared in productive rearrangements about 90% or about 30% of the time, broadly matching IMGT annotations. Compared with the 666-donor mean, donors in an Asian-associated ancestry cluster had fewer N-insertions in productive TCRs, according to a later genetic analysis. Across donors, most TCR sequences were observed very rarely, whereas some public TCRs were present in many individuals. A few of the identified cytomegalovirus-associated TCR beta chains were confirmed in vitro to be specific for cytomegalovirus antigens. This cohort had only TCR beta chains sequenced, and the lack of alpha or paired-chain data limited which features could be detected. Strong co-occurrence of HLA alleles, especially DR and DQ, made assigning TCR associations to individual alleles difficult. Because counts were too low, under 20 rarely observed V segments, including chromosome 9 orphons, were left out of the earlier analysis of a few hundred of the donors. A cluster of highly shared sequence variants was judged likely to represent a technical artifact of the sequencing pipeline. Because the 87-base-pair reads could not distinguish some IMGT-functional V segments, including TRBV6-2 and TRBV6-3, those segments were excluded.

The cohort was made up of approximately 700 healthy bone marrow donors. At the time of sampling, all cohort members were nominally healthy, though unrecorded immune exposures were likely present. The donor was CMV seropositive and belonged to the group of 250 to 350 seropositive cohort members. A peripheral blood sample was provided by each donor, and peripheral blood mononuclear cells were used for TCR beta sequencing. The Qiagen DNeasy Blood Extraction Kit was used to extract genomic DNA from the blood cell samples. For this clone: Its antigen specificity is not known. No much larger clonotype is one base removed from it; base qualities were not supplied.

Libraries were built with the immunoSEQ multiplex PCR assay. For the multiplex PCR, a mixture combining 60 forward primers for TCR Vbeta segments and 13 reverse primers for TCR Jbeta segments was used. A multiplex PCR assay on genomic DNA amplified the CDR3 region of rearranged TCR beta genes. The Illumina HiSeq System was used to sequence the amplified TCR beta libraries as 87-base-pair reads. For the original study's pipeline: In a later analysis, tens of millions of unique TCR beta chains were counted across the approximately 640 repertoires, and approximately 11 million of these chains were shared by at least two donors. Raw reads were error-corrected and collapsed into unique sequences by a nearest-neighbor algorithm in which closely related sequences were merged to remove PCR and sequencing errors. V, D and J gene segments were assigned by aligning CDR3 sequences to IMGT reference sequences. For a sequence to be retained, at least a six-nucleotide match to both a V gene segment and a J gene segment was required. Rearrangements were called productive when the CDR3 lacked stop codons and stayed in frame with V and J; all others were non-productive. CDR3 was defined by IMGT convention, running from the second conserved V-encoded cysteine to the conserved J-encoded phenylalanine. Sequences without an unambiguous match to a single V gene segment were excluded from the earlier analysis of several hundred of the donors. In an earlier analysis of approximately 550 of the donors, V segments were called functional above 56.7% productive rearrangements and were called segregating when the between-donor standard deviation exceeded 5%. A statistical classification framework was built for diagnosing cytomegalovirus status from the catalog of TCR beta chain sequences. In a later analysis, TCR nucleotide sequences were compared against IMGT/GENE-DB human TR gene sequences so that V and J genes could be assigned. The TCRdist pipeline was used in a later analysis to assign CDR3 sequences and most-parsimonious VDJ recombination scenarios. In a later analysis, each TCR beta chain was defined by its CDR3 amino acid sequence together with its V-gene family, and reads lacking a unique V-gene family were excluded. To address suspected cross-contamination and a sequencing artifact, a later analysis removed over 500 highly shared, low-generation-probability nucleotide sequences. In a later analysis, a clonal expansion index for each public chain was calculated from normalized within-repertoire ranks of inferred template counts. In a later analysis, generation probabilities were computed with a VDJ recombination model fitted to out-of-frame rearrangements, and the resulting probabilities were checked against IGoR. Hypergeometric tests were used in a later analysis to score TCR-TCR, TCR-HLA and TCR-CMV co-occurrence, with a repertoire-size bias correction applied to the TCR pairs. In a later analysis, false discovery rates were estimated by permuting HLA or CMV assignments 20 times. A later analysis grouped co-occurring TCRs with DBSCAN, adding TCRdist sequence similarity when clustering within HLA-allele-positive subsets. Co-occurrence clustering excluded repertoires with fewer than 30,000 or more than 120,000 public chains, plus five with anomalous nucleotide sharing. TCRdb provides this immuneACCESS table in a form limited to in-frame rearrangements. Some clones are lacking; in checked studies, under half of them reflect an unresolved V gene, and why the rest are absent is not known. For V, J and clone size, that table is used; D and trimming come from the DNA. Here the sample has around 100,000 clones; roughly 70% occur a single time. Clones ranked in the top ten supply roughly 10% of the sample.

Reading the germline V gene gives CDR1 SGHDT and CDR2 YYEEEE. Relative to germline, V is 2 bases shorter and J is 1 base shorter, with 11 bases between their ends. The CDR3 numbers 15 residues from cysteine through phenylalanine. Only the CDR3 region is kept as DNA, spanning 45 bases read in frame from base 1. The rearranged chain carries TRBV5-6 and TRBJ2-3; perhaps TRBD2 is the D gene, with 5 bases matching. This clonotype was sampled from a man in his forties in good health and CMV-seropositive. Sequencing input: PBMCs. The nucleotides are TGTGCCAGCAGCTTTGGGAGTCTGGGCACAGATACGCAGTATTTT. This encodes CASSFGSLGTDTQYF.